This is a list of T cell receptor beta chains from one sample in a study of blood T cell repertoires in COVID-19. Sequencing was performed with immunoSEQ multiplex PCR; in TCRdb, only in-frame clones are kept and a portion is missing. The sample lists approximately 40,000 clones; less than 95% were seen once. Sequences were obtained from peripheral blood. These receptors were obtained from a human donor in a cohort sampled during active COVID-19. Both conserved end residues are part of each CDR3. A D gene is named only where the DNA matches it firmly. Some rows mark clone size as missing; the rest say once, few, many or name a class of expanded clone.

d_gene: TRBD1
j_gene: TRBJ2-6
abundance: -
v_gene: TRBV19
CDR3nt: TGTGCCAGTAGTGGGGGACAGGGGGCTGGGGCCAACGTCCTGACTTTC
CDR3aa: CASSGGQGAGANVLTF

d_gene: TRBD2
j_gene: TRBJ2-3
abundance: -
v_gene: TRBV24-1
CDR3nt: TGTGCCACCAGTGGACGGACTAGCGGGAGGGCCGATACGCAGTATTTT
CDR3aa: CATSGRTSGRADTQYF

d_gene: TRBD1
j_gene: TRBJ1-6
abundance: -
v_gene: TRBV2
CDR3nt: TGTGCCAGCCACCGGGACAGGGTTTCACCCCTCCACTTT
CDR3aa: CASHRDRVSPLHF

d_gene: TRBD1
j_gene: TRBJ1-2
abundance: -
v_gene: TRBV28
CDR3nt: TGTGCCAGCAGTTTACCAGGGGGCTTCTATGGCTACACCTTC
CDR3aa: CASSLPGGFYGYTF

d_gene: -
j_gene: TRBJ1-6
abundance: -
v_gene: TRBV7-8
CDR3nt: TGTGCCAGCAGCGCGTGGACAGTAGGCAATTCACCCCTCCACTTT
CDR3aa: CASSAWTVGNSPLHF

d_gene: -
j_gene: TRBJ1-6
abundance: few
v_gene: TRBV28
CDR3nt: TGTGCCAGCAGTCCCACAACGGGGTTAGGAACACCCCTCCACTTT
CDR3aa: CASSPTTGLGTPLHF

d_gene: TRBD2
j_gene: TRBJ2-2
abundance: once
v_gene: TRBV28
CDR3nt: TGTGCCAGCAGTCAGGGAGGGCCGGTCACCGGGGAGCTGTTTTTT
CDR3aa: CASSQGGPVTGELFF

d_gene: -
j_gene: TRBJ2-7
abundance: -
v_gene: TRBV2
CDR3nt: TGTGCCAGCAAGCCCCCCGGGAGTAGTAGCTACGAGCAGTACTTC
CDR3aa: CASKPPGSSSYEQYF

d_gene: TRBD2
j_gene: TRBJ2-3
abundance: once
v_gene: TRBV19
CDR3nt: TGTGCCAGTAGTTTAGCGGGAGGGGCAGATACGCAGTATTTT
CDR3aa: CASSLAGGADTQYF

d_gene: -
j_gene: TRBJ2-7
abundance: -
v_gene: TRBV6-6
CDR3nt: TGTGCCAGCAAACTAGCCGTCAGCTCCTACGAGCAGTACTTC
CDR3aa: CASKLAVSSYEQYF

d_gene: -
j_gene: TRBJ2-2
abundance: -
v_gene: TRBV5-1
CDR3nt: TGCGCCAGCAGCTGGTCCCAGGGGGGTACCGGGGAGCTGTTTTTT
CDR3aa: CASSWSQGGTGELFF

d_gene: -
j_gene: TRBJ1-6
abundance: -
v_gene: TRBV3-1/TRBV3-2
CDR3nt: TGTGCCAGCAGCCCACGGCGGGAAGGGAATTCACCCCTCCACTTT
CDR3aa: CASSPRREGNSPLHF

d_gene: TRBD2
j_gene: TRBJ2-3
abundance: -
v_gene: TRBV27
CDR3nt: TGTGCCAGCAGTTTTGCGAAGCGGGGCCTCACAGATACGCAGTATTTT
CDR3aa: CASSFAKRGLTDTQYF

d_gene: -
j_gene: TRBJ1-2
abundance: -
v_gene: TRBV12-3/TRBV12-4
CDR3nt: TGTGCCAGCAGCCCGATGACAACAGATGGCTACACCTTC
CDR3aa: CASSPMTTDGYTF

d_gene: TRBD1
j_gene: TRBJ1-2
abundance: once
v_gene: TRBV30
CDR3nt: TGTGCCCGCCGCCTAACAGGGGACCCGTATGGCTACACCTTC
CDR3aa: CARRLTGDPYGYTF

d_gene: -
j_gene: TRBJ1-5
abundance: -
v_gene: TRBV5-5
CDR3nt: TGTGCCAGCAGCTTGACAGCTAATCAGCCCCAGCATTTT
CDR3aa: CASSLTANQPQHF

d_gene: -
j_gene: TRBJ1-2
abundance: -
v_gene: TRBV30
CDR3nt: TGTGCCTGGAGTGCAGGGTTGGACTATGGCTACACCTTC
CDR3aa: CAWSAGLDYGYTF

d_gene: TRBD2
j_gene: TRBJ2-1
abundance: -
v_gene: TRBV10-1
CDR3nt: TGCGCCAGCAGCGGTAGCGGGAGGGCCGGTGAGCAGTTCTTC
CDR3aa: CASSGSGRAGEQFF

d_gene: TRBD2
j_gene: TRBJ2-1
abundance: -
v_gene: TRBV6-1
CDR3nt: TGTGCCAGCAGGGAAACGGGACTAGGCTCCTACAATGAGCAGTTCTTC
CDR3aa: CASRETGLGSYNEQFF

d_gene: TRBD1
j_gene: TRBJ1-6
abundance: -
v_gene: TRBV30
CDR3nt: TGTGCCTGGAGTGTAAGGGGACAGGGGTCACCCCTCCACTTT
CDR3aa: CAWSVRGQGSPLHF

d_gene: -
j_gene: TRBJ2-1
abundance: -
v_gene: TRBV18
CDR3nt: TGTGCCAGCTCACCAGGGAGGAGCTCCTACAATGAGCAGTTCTTC
CDR3aa: CASSPGRSSYNEQFF

d_gene: TRBD1
j_gene: TRBJ2-3
abundance: -
v_gene: TRBV2
CDR3nt: TGTGCCAGCAGAAAACAGGGGAGTCGATCAGATACGGAGTATTTT
CDR3aa: CASRKQGSRSDTEYF

d_gene: -
j_gene: TRBJ1-6
abundance: -
v_gene: TRBV18
CDR3nt: TGTGCCAGCTCACGAACAGAGAGCTCCTATAATTCACCCCTCCACTTT
CDR3aa: CASSRTESSYNSPLHF

d_gene: TRBD2
j_gene: TRBJ2-5
abundance: -
v_gene: TRBV4-1
CDR3nt: TGCGCCAGCAGCCTGGCCCCCACCGCGGGAGGGAAAGAGACCCAGTACTTC
CDR3aa: CASSLAPTAGGKETQYF

d_gene: TRBD2
j_gene: TRBJ2-2
abundance: -
v_gene: TRBV19
CDR3nt: TGTGCCAGTAGTATGTCGGGAGGATCCGGGGAGCTGTTTTTT
CDR3aa: CASSMSGGSGELFF

d_gene: TRBD2
j_gene: TRBJ2-5
abundance: -
v_gene: TRBV29-1
CDR3nt: TGCAGCGCAAGGCCGGGCGGGAGGGCCGGGGACCAGTACTTC
CDR3aa: CSARPGGRAGDQYF

d_gene: TRBD2
j_gene: TRBJ2-3
abundance: -
v_gene: TRBV30
CDR3nt: TGTGCCTGGAGTCCGGGACTAGACCCAGATACGCAGTATTTT
CDR3aa: CAWSPGLDPDTQYF

d_gene: TRBD1
j_gene: TRBJ2-7
abundance: once
v_gene: TRBV27
CDR3nt: TGTGCCAGCCCCACCCCGAGGGAGACAGGGGAGTGGGAGCAGTACTTC
CDR3aa: CASPTPRETGEWEQYF

d_gene: -
j_gene: TRBJ2-5
abundance: -
v_gene: TRBV2
CDR3nt: TGTGCCAGCAGTGAACGGGAAGAGACCCAGTACTTC
CDR3aa: CASSEREETQYF

d_gene: TRBD1
j_gene: TRBJ2-7
abundance: few
v_gene: TRBV7-7
CDR3nt: TGTGCCAGCAGCTTAATTGGGGACAGGACAACCTACGAGCAGTACTTC
CDR3aa: CASSLIGDRTTYEQYF

d_gene: -
j_gene: TRBJ1-2
abundance: -
v_gene: TRBV10-3
CDR3nt: TGTGCCATCAGTGAGTCGCAACTCTATGGCTACACCTTC
CDR3aa: CAISESQLYGYTF

d_gene: TRBD2
j_gene: TRBJ2-2
abundance: -
v_gene: TRBV10-3
CDR3nt: TGTGCCATCAGTCAAGTACTAGCGGGAGTGGCGGGCGGGGAGCTGTTTTTT
CDR3aa: CAISQVLAGVAGGELFF

d_gene: TRBD2
j_gene: TRBJ2-1
abundance: -
v_gene: TRBV7-3
CDR3nt: TGTGCCAGCAGCTACGACCCGGGACTAGATCTGTTCTTC
CDR3aa: CASSYDPGLDLFF

d_gene: -
j_gene: TRBJ2-7
abundance: few
v_gene: TRBV27
CDR3nt: TGTGCCAGCAGTTTATTCAGGGGTGGCGAGCAGTACTTC
CDR3aa: CASSLFRGGEQYF

d_gene: -
j_gene: TRBJ2-7
abundance: -
v_gene: TRBV24-1
CDR3nt: TGTGCCACCAGTGACCGTAGATACGGCGAGCAGTACTTC
CDR3aa: CATSDRRYGEQYF

d_gene: TRBD1
j_gene: TRBJ1-1
abundance: -
v_gene: TRBV20-1
CDR3nt: TGCAGTGCTAGTAGGGGCGATATTCAGGGGGTGAGGGCTTTCTTT
CDR3aa: CSASRGDIQGVRAFF

d_gene: -
j_gene: TRBJ1-6
abundance: -
v_gene: TRBV20-1
CDR3nt: TGCAGTGCTAGTTCGGGGTTAAGTTCACCCCTCCACTTT
CDR3aa: CSASSGLSSPLHF

d_gene: -
j_gene: TRBJ2-5
abundance: -
v_gene: TRBV7-8
CDR3nt: TGTGCCAGCAGCCCAGAAGGTTTAGGGGCCCAGTACTTC
CDR3aa: CASSPEGLGAQYF

d_gene: -
j_gene: TRBJ1-6
abundance: medium-sized
v_gene: TRBV27
CDR3nt: TGTGCCAGCAGTTTATCGAGCCCCGATTATTCACCCCTCCACTTT
CDR3aa: CASSLSSPDYSPLHF

d_gene: TRBD1
j_gene: TRBJ2-7
abundance: -
v_gene: TRBV27
CDR3nt: TGTGCCAGCAGTCAACCAGACTGGGACAGCTCCTACGAGCAGTACTTC
CDR3aa: CASSQPDWDSSYEQYF

d_gene: -
j_gene: TRBJ1-2
abundance: -
v_gene: TRBV5-8
CDR3nt: TGTGCCAGCAGCTTGGCCAGCTATGGCTACACCTTC
CDR3aa: CASSLASYGYTF

d_gene: TRBD1
j_gene: TRBJ2-5
abundance: few
v_gene: TRBV6-2/TRBV6-3
CDR3nt: TGTGCCAGCAGTTACTCGACAGGGCCCATCTACTTC
CDR3aa: CASSYSTGPIYF

d_gene: -
j_gene: TRBJ2-2
abundance: -
v_gene: TRBV9
CDR3nt: TGTGCCAGCCCGCGGTGGGAGCCGAACACCGGGGAGCTGTTTTTT
CDR3aa: CASPRWEPNTGELFF

d_gene: -
j_gene: TRBJ2-7
abundance: -
v_gene: TRBV5-6
CDR3nt: TGTGCCAGCAGCTTTACTTCTACCCCCTACGAGCAGTACTTC
CDR3aa: CASSFTSTPYEQYF

d_gene: TRBD2
j_gene: TRBJ2-1
abundance: -
v_gene: TRBV28
CDR3nt: TGTGCCAGCAGTGGGACTAGCGGGTCCCAGTTCTTC
CDR3aa: CASSGTSGSQFF

d_gene: -
j_gene: TRBJ2-1
abundance: -
v_gene: TRBV9
CDR3nt: TGTGCCAGCAGCGGGAATCCGGGCTACAATGAGCAGTTCTTC
CDR3aa: CASSGNPGYNEQFF